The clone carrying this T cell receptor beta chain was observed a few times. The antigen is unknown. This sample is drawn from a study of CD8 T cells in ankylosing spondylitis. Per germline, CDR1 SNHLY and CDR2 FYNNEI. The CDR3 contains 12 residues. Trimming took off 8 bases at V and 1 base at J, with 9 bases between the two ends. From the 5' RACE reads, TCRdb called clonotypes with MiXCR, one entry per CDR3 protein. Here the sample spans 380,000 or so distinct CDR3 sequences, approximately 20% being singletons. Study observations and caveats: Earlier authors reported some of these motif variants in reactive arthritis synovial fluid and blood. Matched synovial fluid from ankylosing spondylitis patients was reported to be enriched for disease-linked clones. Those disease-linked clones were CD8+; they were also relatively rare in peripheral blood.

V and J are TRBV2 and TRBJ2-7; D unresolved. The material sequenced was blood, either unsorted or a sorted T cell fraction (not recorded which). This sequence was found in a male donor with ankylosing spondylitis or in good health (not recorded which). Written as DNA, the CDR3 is TGTGCCAGCCTCGCAGATTCCTACGAGCAGTACTTC. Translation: CASLADSYEQYF. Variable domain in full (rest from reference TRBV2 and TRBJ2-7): EPEVTQTPSHQVTQMGQEVILRCVPISNHLYFYWYRQILGQKVEFLVSFYNNEISEKSEIFDDQFSVERPDGSNFTLKIRSTKLEDSAMYFCASLADSYEQYFGPGTRLTVT.